This passage covers 8 T cell receptor beta chains from one sample sequenced in a study of T cell responses to AZD1222 COVID-19 vaccine. Clones were sequenced by immunoSEQ multiplex PCR, and TCRdb holds only the in-frame ones, with some missing. The sample shows 97,000 or so clones, 85% to 90% of them seen only once. Here the sequenced sample was peripheral blood, taken on day 0 of AZD1222 vaccination. These receptors originate from an adult in good health.

The genes are TRBV9 and TRBJ2-3; 10 nucleotides line up with TRBD1. CDR1 SGDLS and CDR2 YYNGEE come from the germline V gene. J was trimmed by 3 bases and V by 1 base; bases with no gene match: 5. The CDR3 consists of 16 residues. The CDR3 sequence is CASSVLGTGATDTQYF. CDR3 DNA: TGTGCCAGCAGCGTACTTGGGACAGGGGCTACAGATACGCAGTATTTT.

This clone was observed once. This rearrangement joins TRBV28 to TRBJ1-2; perhaps TRBD1 as D (6 bases). The CDR3 is 12 residues long. Germline V lookup: CDR1 MDHEN, CDR2 SYDVKM. The V end lost 4 bases, the J end lost 8 bases, and 11 bases lay between the germline ends. The CDR3 nucleotides are TGTGCCAGCAGTTACGGGACAATAGGCTACACCTTC. Protein product: CASSYGTIGYTF.

This rearrangement joins TRBV6-5 to TRBJ2-7, with D possibly matching TRBD1 (6 bases). V lost 6 bases and J lost 6, with 15 bases in between. The germline V gene has CDR1 MNHEY and CDR2 SVGAGI. The CDR3 runs 13 residues. The CDR3 spells CASRQITRGEQYF. The CDR3 DNA is TGTGCCAGCAGGCAAATCACCAGGGGCGAGCAGTACTTC.

V and J are TRBV30 and TRBJ1-1; no reliable D call. This CDR3 has 11 amino acids. The germline gives CDR1 GTSNPN, CDR2 SVGIG (reference sequence). Trimming pared 5 bases from V and 2 bases from J, leaving 6 bases between. In DNA, the CDR3 is TGTGCCTGGGGGAGAAACACTGAAGCTTTCTTT. Amino acid sequence: CAWGRNTEAFF.

The V and J genes are TRBV30 and TRBJ1-3; D remains ambiguous. The ends were cut back, 6 bases at V and 0 bases at J, with 9 bases in the middle. The CDR3 length is 13 residues. Germline values: CDR1 GTSNPN, CDR2 SVGIG (reference sequence). The CDR3 nucleotides read TGTGCCTGTTTCGAGAGCTCTGGAAACACCATATATTTT. Its translation is CACFESSGNTIYF.

This sequence joins TRBV7-9 and TRBJ2-2; 9 nucleotides match TRBD2. Germline CDR1 reads SEHNR; CDR2 reads FQNEAQ (reference sequence). The J segment lost 2 bases and the V segment lost 3 bases, leaving 1 base of the junction unmatched. The CDR3 totals 15 residues. The CDR3 DNA reads TGTGCCAGCAGCTTGGGACTAGCCAACACCGGGGAGCTGTTTTTT. This codes for CASSLGLANTGELFF.

The chain carries TRBV3-1 (or the pseudogene TRBV3-2) and TRBJ2-6, with a tentative D call TRBD2 (5 bases). The V gene lost 1 base and the J gene lost 0 bases, with 7 bases spanning the gap. The V gene's germline CDR1 is LGHDT and CDR2 YNNKEL (reference sequence). The CDR3 is 16 residues long. DNA for the CDR3: TGTGCCAGCAGCCAAGGAGGACTCTCTGGGGCCAACGTCCTGACTTTC. Protein product: CASSQGGLSGANVLTF.

The chain has TRBV9 and TRBJ2-3, with D hard to call. The CDR3 loop spans 12 amino acids. Between the trimmed V and J ends, which lost 2 bases and 4 bases, there was a span of 5 bases. Germline-derived CDR1 and CDR2 are SGDLS and YYNGEE. DNA of the CDR3: TGTGCCAGCAGCGTTAGGGCAGATACGCAGTATTTT. It translates to CASSVRADTQYF.